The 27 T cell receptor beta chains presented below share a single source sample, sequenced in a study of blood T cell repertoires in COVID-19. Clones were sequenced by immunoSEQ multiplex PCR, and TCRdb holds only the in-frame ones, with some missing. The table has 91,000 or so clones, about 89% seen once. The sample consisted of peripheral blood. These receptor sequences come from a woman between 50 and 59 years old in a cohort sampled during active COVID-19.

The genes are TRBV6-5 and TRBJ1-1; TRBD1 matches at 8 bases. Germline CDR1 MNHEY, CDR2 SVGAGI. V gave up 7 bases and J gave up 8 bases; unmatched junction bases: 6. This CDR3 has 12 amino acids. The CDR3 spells CASNRQGTEAFF. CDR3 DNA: TGTGCCAGCAACCGACAGGGGACAGAAGCTTTCTTT.

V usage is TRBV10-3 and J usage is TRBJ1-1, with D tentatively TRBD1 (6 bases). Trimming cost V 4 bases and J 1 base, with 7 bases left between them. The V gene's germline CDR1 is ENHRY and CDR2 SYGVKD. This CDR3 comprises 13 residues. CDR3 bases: TGTGCCATCAGTGGGACAGCGAACACTGAAGCTTTCTTT. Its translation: CAISGTANTEAFF.

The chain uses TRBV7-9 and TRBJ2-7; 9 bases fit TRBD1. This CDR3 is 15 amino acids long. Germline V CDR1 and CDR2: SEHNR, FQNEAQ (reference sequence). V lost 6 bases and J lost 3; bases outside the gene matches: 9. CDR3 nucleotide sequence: TGTGCCAGCAGTCTCGGGACAGGGATTTACTACGAGCAGTACTTC. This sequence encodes CASSLGTGIYYEQYF.

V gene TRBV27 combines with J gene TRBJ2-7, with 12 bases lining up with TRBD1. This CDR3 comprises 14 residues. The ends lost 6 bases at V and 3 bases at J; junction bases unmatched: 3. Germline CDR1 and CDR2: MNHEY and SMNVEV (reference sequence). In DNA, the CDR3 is TGTGCCAGCAGCCGGGACAGGGGGCTCTACGAGCAGTACTTC. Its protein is CASSRDRGLYEQYF.

The CDR3: CASSAHRGGTEAFF. CDR3 nucleotide sequence: TGTGCCAGCAGCGCCCACAGGGGTGGGACTGAAGCTTTCTTT. V and J are TRBV5-5 and TRBJ1-1, with TRBD1 matching 7 bases. CDR1 is SGHKS and CDR2 is YYEKEE in the germline V gene (reference sequence). The CDR3 extends over 14 amino acids. V was pared by 4 bases and J by 5 bases, with 8 bases of the junction left unmatched.

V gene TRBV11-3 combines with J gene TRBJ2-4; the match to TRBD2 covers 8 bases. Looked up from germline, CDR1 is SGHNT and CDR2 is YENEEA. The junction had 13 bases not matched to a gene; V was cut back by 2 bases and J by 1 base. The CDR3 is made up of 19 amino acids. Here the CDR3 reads CASSLYAGRALWAKNIQYF. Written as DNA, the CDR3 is TGTGCCAGCAGCTTATACGCCGGGAGGGCCCTGTGGGCCAAAAACATTCAGTACTTC.

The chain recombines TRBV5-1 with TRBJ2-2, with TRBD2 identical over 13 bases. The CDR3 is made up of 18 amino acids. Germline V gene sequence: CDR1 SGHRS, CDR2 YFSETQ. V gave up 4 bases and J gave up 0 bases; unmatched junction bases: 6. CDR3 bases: TGCGCCAGCAGCAAGGGACTAGCGGGACTAGCGAACACCGGGGAGCTGTTTTTT. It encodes CASSKGLAGLANTGELFF.

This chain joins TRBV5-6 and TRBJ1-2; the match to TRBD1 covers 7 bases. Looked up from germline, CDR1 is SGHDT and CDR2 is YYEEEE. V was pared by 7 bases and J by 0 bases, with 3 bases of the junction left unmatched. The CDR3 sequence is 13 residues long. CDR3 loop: CASLQGSNYGYTF. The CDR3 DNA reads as TGTGCCAGCCTACAGGGGTCTAACTATGGCTACACCTTC. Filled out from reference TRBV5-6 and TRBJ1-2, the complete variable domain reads DAGVTQSPTHLIKTRGQQVTLRCSPKSGHDTVSWYQQALGQGPQFIFQYYEEEERQRGNFPDRFSGHQFPNYSSELNVNALLLGDSALYLCASLQGSNYGYTFGSGTRLTVV.

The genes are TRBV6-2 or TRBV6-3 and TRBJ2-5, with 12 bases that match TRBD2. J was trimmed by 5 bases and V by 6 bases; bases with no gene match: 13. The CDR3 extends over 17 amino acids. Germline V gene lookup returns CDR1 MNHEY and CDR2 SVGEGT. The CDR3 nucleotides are TGTGCCAGCAGCCGCCCCCTAGCGGGAGGGCCGGAGGAGACCCAGTACTTC. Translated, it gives CASSRPLAGGPEETQYF.

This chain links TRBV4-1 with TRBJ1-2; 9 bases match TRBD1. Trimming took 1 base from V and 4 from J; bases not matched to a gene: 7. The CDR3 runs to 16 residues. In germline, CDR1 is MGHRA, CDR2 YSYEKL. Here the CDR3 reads CASSQVNTGGLYGYTF. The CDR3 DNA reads TGCGCCAGCAGCCAAGTTAACACAGGGGGCCTCTATGGCTACACCTTC.

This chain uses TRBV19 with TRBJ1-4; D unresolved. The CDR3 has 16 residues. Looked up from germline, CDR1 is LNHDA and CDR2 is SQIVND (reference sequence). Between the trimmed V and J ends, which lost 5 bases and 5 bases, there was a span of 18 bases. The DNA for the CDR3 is TGTGCCAGTAGTCGTTGGGCTGGGCAGATAAATGAAAAACTGTTTTTT. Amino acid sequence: CASSRWAGQINEKLFF.

The CDR3 protein is CASSYQGRTFEQYF. The CDR3, as DNA: TGTGCCAGCAGTTACCAGGGCAGGACATTCGAGCAGTACTTC. The chain joins TRBV6-5 to TRBJ2-7; a possible D gene is TRBD1 (5 bases). The CDR3 runs to 14 residues. The V gene lost 2 bases and the J gene lost 6 bases, with 14 bases spanning the gap. The germline V gene has CDR1 MNHEY and CDR2 SVGAGI.

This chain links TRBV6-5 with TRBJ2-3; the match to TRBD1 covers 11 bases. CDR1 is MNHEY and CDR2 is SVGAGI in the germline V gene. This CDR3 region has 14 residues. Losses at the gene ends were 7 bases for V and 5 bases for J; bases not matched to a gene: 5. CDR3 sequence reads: CASMDRGRGDTQYF. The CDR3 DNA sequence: TGTGCCAGCATGGACAGGGGGCGCGGAGATACGCAGTATTTT.

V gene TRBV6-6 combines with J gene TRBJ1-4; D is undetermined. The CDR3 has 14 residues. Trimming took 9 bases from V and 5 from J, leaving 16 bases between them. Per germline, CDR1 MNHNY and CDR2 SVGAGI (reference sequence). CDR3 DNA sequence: TGTGCCAGTCACCCCCAAGGACTGAATGAAAAACTGTTTTTT. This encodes CASHPQGLNEKLFF.

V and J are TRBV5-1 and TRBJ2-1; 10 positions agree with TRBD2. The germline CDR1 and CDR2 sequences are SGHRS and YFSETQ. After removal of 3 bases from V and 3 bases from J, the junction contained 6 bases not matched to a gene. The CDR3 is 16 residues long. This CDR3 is CASSSPSGRVYNEQFF. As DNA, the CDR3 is TGCGCCAGCAGCTCTCCTAGCGGGAGAGTCTACAATGAGCAGTTCTTC.

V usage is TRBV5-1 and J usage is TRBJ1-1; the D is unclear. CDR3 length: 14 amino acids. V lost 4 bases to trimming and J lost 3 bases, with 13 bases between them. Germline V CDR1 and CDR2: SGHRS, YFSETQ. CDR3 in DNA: TGCGCCAGCAGCGACGCCACGGCGGACACTGAAGCTTTCTTT. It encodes CASSDATADTEAFF.

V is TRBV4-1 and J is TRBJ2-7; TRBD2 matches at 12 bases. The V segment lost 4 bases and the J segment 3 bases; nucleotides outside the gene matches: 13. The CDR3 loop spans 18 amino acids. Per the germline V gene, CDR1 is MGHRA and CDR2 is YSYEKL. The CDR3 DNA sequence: TGCGCCAGCAGCCCCCCGACTAGCGGGAGTGCGAAACGCTACGAGCAGTACTTC. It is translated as CASSPPTSGSAKRYEQYF.

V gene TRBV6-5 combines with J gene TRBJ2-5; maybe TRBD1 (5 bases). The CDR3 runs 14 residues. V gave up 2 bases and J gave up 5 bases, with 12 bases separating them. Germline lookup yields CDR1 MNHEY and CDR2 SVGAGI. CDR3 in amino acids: CASSYGAPMETQYF. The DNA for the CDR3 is TGTGCCAGCAGTTACGGGGCTCCGATGGAGACCCAGTACTTC.

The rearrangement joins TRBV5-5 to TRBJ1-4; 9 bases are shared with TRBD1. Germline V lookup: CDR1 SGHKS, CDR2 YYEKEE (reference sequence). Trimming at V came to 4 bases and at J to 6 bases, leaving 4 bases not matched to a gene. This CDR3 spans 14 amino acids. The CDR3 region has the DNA TGTGCCAGCAGCCCGACAGGGGGTTATGAAAAACTGTTTTTT. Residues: CASSPTGGYEKLFF.

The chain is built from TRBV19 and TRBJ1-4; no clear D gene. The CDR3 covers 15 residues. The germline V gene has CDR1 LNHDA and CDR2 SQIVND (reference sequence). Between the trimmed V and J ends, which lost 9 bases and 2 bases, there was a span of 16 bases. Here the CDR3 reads CASRENRGTNEKLFF. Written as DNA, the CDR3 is TGTGCCAGCCGAGAAAACCGGGGTACTAATGAAAAACTGTTTTTT.

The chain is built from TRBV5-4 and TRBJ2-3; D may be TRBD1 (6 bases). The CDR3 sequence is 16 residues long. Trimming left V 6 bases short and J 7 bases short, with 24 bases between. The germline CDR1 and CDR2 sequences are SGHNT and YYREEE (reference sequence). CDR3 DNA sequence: TGTGCCAGCACCGACCCCAACAGGGCCCAAACGAATACGCAGTATTTT. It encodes CASTDPNRAQTNTQYF. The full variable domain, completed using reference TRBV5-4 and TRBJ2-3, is ETGVTQSPTHLIKTRGQQVTLRCSSQSGHNTVSWYQQALGQGPQFIFQYYREEENGRGNFPPRFSGLQFPNYSSELNVNALELDDSALYLCASTDPNRAQTNTQYFGPGTRLTVL.

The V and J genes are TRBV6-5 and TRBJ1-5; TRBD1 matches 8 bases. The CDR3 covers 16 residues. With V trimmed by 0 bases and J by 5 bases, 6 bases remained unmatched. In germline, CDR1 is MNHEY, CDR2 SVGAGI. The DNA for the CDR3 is TGTGCCAGCAGTTACTCGGGCAGGGGGCAGGATCAGCCCCAGCATTTT. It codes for CASSYSGRGQDQPQHF.

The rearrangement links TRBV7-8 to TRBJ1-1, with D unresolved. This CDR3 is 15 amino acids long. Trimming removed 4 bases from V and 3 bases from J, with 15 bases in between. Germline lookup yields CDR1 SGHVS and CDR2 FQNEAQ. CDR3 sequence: CASSSGADGYTEAFF. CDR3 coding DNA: TGTGCCAGCAGCTCGGGAGCGGACGGATACACTGAAGCTTTCTTT.

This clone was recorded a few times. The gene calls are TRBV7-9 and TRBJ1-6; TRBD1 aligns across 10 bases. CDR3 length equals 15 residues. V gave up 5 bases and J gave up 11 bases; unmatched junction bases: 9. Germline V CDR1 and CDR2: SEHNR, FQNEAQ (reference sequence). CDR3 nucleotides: TGTGCCAGCAGCGGCGACAGGGGGCGATCGGCACCCCTCCACTTT. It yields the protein CASSGDRGRSAPLHF.

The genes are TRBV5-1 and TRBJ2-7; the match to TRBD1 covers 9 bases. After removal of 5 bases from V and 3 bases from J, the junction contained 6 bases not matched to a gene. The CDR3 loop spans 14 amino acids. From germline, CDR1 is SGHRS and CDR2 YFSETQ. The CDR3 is CASRTRDRDYEQYF. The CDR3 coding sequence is TGCGCCAGCAGGACCCGGGACAGGGACTACGAGCAGTACTTC.

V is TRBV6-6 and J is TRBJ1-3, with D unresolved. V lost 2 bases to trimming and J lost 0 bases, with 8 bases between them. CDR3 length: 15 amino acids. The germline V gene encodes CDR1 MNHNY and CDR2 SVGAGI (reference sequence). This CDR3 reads CASSYGLLSGNTIYF. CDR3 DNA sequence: TGTGCCAGCAGTTACGGGCTACTCTCTGGAAACACCATATATTTT.

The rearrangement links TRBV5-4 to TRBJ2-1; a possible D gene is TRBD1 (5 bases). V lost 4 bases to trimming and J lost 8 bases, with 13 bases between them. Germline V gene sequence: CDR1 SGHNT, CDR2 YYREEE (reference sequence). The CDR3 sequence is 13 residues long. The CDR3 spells CASSPTQGYEQFF. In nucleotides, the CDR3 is TGTGCCAGCAGCCCCACTCAGGGATATGAGCAGTTCTTC.